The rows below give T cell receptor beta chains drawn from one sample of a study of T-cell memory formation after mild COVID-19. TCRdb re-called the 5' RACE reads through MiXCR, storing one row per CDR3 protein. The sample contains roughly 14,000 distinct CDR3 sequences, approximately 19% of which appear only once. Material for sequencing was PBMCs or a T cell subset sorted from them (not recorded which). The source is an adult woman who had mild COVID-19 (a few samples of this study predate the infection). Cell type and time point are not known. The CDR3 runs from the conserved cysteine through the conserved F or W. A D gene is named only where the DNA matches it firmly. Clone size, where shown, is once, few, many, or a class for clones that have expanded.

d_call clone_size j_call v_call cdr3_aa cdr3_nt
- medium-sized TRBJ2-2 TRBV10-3 CAIAVGLAGTGELFF TGTGCCATCGCCGTAGGGCTAGCCGGCACCGGGGAGCTGTTTTTT
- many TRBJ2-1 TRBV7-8 CASTQARGSYNEQFF TGTGCCAGCACCCAAGCCAGGGGATCCTACAATGAGCAGTTCTTC
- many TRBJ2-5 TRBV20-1 CSARVPKETQYF TGCAGTGCTAGAGTGCCAAAAGAGACCCAGTACTTC
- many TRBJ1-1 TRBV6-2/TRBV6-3 CASTESDSGRLNTEAFF TGTGCCAGCACCGAAAGCGACTCCGGACGCCTGAACACTGAAGCTTTCTTT
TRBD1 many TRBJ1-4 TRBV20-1 CSARDTITGGKLFF TGCAGTGCTAGAGATACCATTACAGGGGGAAAACTGTTTTTT
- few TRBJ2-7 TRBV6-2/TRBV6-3 CASIGGEYEQYF TGTGCCAGCATCGGGGGCGAATACGAGCAGTACTTC
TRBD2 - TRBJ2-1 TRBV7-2 CASSSSGSTYNEQFF TGTGCCAGCAGCTCTAGCGGGAGTACTTACAATGAGCAGTTCTTC
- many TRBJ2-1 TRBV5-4 CASSSPEASYNEQFF TGTGCCAGCAGCTCCCCCGAGGCGAGCTACAATGAGCAGTTCTTC
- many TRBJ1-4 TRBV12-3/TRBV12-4 CASSSLTPGREKLFF TGTGCCAGCAGTTCCCTGACGCCGGGGCGGGAAAAACTGTTTTTT
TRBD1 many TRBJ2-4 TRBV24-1 CATSESGQLNIQYF TGTGCCACCAGTGAATCGGGACAGCTAAACATTCAGTACTTC
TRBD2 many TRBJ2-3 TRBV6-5 CASSPGLITDTQYF TGTGCCAGCAGTCCGGGACTAATCACAGATACGCAGTATTTT
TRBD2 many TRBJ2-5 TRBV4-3 CASSQDKLAGWVGETQYF TGCGCCAGCAGCCAAGATAAACTAGCGGGATGGGTGGGGGAGACCCAGTACTTC
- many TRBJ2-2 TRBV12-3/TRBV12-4 CASIPANTGELFF TGTGCCAGCATTCCCGCGAACACCGGGGAGCTGTTTTTT
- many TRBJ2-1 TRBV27 CASSTGPSSYNEQFF TGTGCCAGCAGTACAGGTCCGAGCTCCTACAATGAGCAGTTCTTC
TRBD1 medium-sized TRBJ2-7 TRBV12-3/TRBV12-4 CASSSTGGRLYEQYF TGTGCCAGCAGTTCAACAGGGGGGCGCTTGTACGAGCAGTACTTC
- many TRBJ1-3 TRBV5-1 CASSLDSGFSGNTIYF TGCGCCAGCAGCTTGGACTCGGGGTTCTCTGGAAACACCATATATTTT
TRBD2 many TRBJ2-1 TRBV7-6 CASSPMGRAGGYNEQFF TGTGCCAGCAGCCCTATGGGTCGAGCGGGGGGGTATAATGAGCAGTTCTTC
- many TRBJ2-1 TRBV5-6 CASSLDAGSSYNEQFF TGTGCCAGCAGCTTGGATGCGGGGAGCTCCTACAATGAGCAGTTCTTC
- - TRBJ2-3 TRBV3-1 CASSRIDTQYF TGTGCCAGCAGCCGGATAGATACGCAGTATTTT
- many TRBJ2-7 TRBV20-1 CSATDGYEQYF TGCAGTGCTACCGACGGCTACGAGCAGTACTTC
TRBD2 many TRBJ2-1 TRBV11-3 CASSLDGVAGGNEQFF TGTGCCAGCAGCTTAGATGGAGTAGCGGGAGGCAATGAGCAGTTCTTC
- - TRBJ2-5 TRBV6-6 CASSYLRTVQETQYF TGTGCCAGCAGTTACCTCCGGACTGTACAAGAGACCCAGTACTTC
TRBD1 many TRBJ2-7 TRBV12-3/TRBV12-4 CASSLRPLGQGAYEQYF TGTGCCAGCAGTTTACGCCCCCTCGGACAGGGGGCCTACGAGCAGTACTTC
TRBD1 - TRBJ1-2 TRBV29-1 CSVGTGSYGYTF TGCAGCGTAGGGACAGGATCCTATGGCTACACCTTC
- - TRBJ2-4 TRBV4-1 CASSQDWGSGGIQYF TGCGCCAGCAGCCAAGATTGGGGTAGCGGCGGCATTCAGTACTTC
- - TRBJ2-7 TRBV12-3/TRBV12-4 CASSFGGKRSSYEQYF TGTGCCAGCAGTTTTGGGGGGAAAAGGAGCTCCTACGAGCAGTACTTC
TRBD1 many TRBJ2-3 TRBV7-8 CASSLVGGTGEGF TGTGCCAGCAGCTTAGTCGGTGGGACAGGGGAAGGTTTT
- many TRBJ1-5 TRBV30 CAWSVWQVNQPQHF TGTGCCTGGAGTGTTTGGCAGGTCAATCAGCCCCAGCATTTT
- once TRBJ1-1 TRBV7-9 CASSLTEANTEAFF TGTGCCAGCAGCTTAACCGAGGCGAACACTGAAGCTTTCTTT
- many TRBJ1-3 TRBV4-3 CASSQGERLWSTIYF TGCGCCAGCAGCCAAGGGGAAAGGCTTTGGAGCACCATATATTTT
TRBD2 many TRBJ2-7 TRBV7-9 CASSLDLIAGVYEQYF TGTGCCAGCAGCTTAGATCTTATAGCGGGAGTCTACGAGCAGTACTTC
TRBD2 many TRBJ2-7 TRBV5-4 CASSWGGDYEQYF TGTGCCAGCAGCTGGGGAGGGGACTACGAGCAGTACTTC
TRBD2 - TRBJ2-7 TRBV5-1 CASSLALVGSGNPYEQYF TGCGCCAGCAGCTTGGCCCTGGTGGGTAGCGGGAACCCCTACGAGCAGTACTTC
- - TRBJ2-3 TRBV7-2 CACFPPSTDTQYF TGTGCCTGCTTTCCCCCCAGCACAGATACGCAGTATTTT
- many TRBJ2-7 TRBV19 CASSSQSGGTYEQYF TGTGCCAGTAGCTCCCAGTCGGGGGGCACCTACGAGCAGTACTTC
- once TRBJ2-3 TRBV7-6 CASSLGTYRFPDTQYF TGTGCCAGCAGCTTAGGCACATATCGCTTCCCAGATACGCAGTATTTT
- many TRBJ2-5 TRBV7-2 CASSYTVGTQYF TGTGCCAGCAGTTATACGGTCGGGACCCAGTACTTC
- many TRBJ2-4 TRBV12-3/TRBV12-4 CASRGVGAAKNIQYF TGTGCCAGCAGAGGTGTGGGGGCAGCCAAAAACATTCAGTACTTC
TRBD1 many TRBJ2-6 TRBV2 CASSPTGAGANVLTF TGTGCCAGCAGTCCTACAGGGGCTGGGGCCAACGTCCTGACTTTC
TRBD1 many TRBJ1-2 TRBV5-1 CASRPQGEVNYGYTF TGCGCCAGCAGACCTCAGGGGGAGGTTAACTATGGCTACACCTTC